What follows are 13 T cell receptor beta chains derived from one specimen sequenced in a study of OX40 agonist ivuxolimab in advanced cancers. Receptors were amplified or captured by the immunoSEQ multiplex PCR assay. TCRdb took this table from immuneACCESS and kept in-frame rearrangements with V and J called. Such tables lack part of the clones; where checked against another copy, unresolved V genes explain under half of the gap, and the rest is unexplained. The sample has approximately 96,000 clones on record, 90% of them singletons. The top ten hold around 1.5% of the sample. Source: CD4+ or CD8+ T cells sorted from blood, taken in a trial of the OX40 agonist ivuxolimab. These receptors were taken from an adult with an advanced solid tumor such as melanoma, head and neck, liver or kidney cancer.

The chain uses TRBV4-2 and TRBJ1-2; D uncertain. Germline V lookup: CDR1 LGHNA, CDR2 YNFKEQ. V was cut by 0 bases and J by 7 bases, with 9 bases left in between. This CDR3 comprises 13 residues. The CDR3 DNA sequence: TGTGCCAGCAGCCAAGAAAGGACGGCTGGCTACACCTTC. Residues: CASSQERTAGYTF.

The chain links TRBV5-4 to TRBJ2-1; D not certain. The V gene's germline CDR1 is SGHNT and CDR2 YYREEE (reference sequence). Trimming took off 2 bases at V and 5 bases at J, with 8 bases between the two ends. CDR3 size: 13 residues. The CDR3 DNA is TGTGCCAGCAGCTTCCCCTTAAACAATGAGCAGTTCTTC. The encoded protein is CASSFPLNNEQFF.

The chain joins TRBV28 to TRBJ1-4; 9 positions agree with TRBD1. Per germline, CDR1 MDHEN and CDR2 SYDVKM. The CDR3 loop spans 14 amino acids. Losses at the gene ends were 4 bases for V and 4 bases for J; bases not matched to a gene: 1. CDR3: CASSSDRGNEKLFF. CDR3 coding DNA: TGTGCCAGCAGTTCGGACAGGGGTAATGAAAAACTGTTTTTT.

This chain links TRBV5-1 with TRBJ2-5, with 7 bases matching TRBD1. V lost 4 bases and J lost 7; bases outside the gene matches: 7. The germline CDR1 and CDR2 sequences are SGHRS and YFSETQ. The CDR3 sequence is 13 residues long. The DNA for the CDR3 is TGCGCCAGCAGCCCCGGACAGGTCGGGACCCAGTACTTC. It yields the protein CASSPGQVGTQYF.

The chain links TRBV10-2 to TRBJ2-3; D unresolved. Germline CDR1 and CDR2: WSHSY and SAAADI. Trimming pared 4 bases from V and 8 bases from J, leaving 16 bases between. CDR3 length equals 14 residues. The DNA of the CDR3 is TGCGCCAGCAGTGGCCGCGCCTCTGCACTTACGCAGTATTTT. Translation: CASSGRASALTQYF.

The V and J genes are TRBV11-3 and TRBJ2-6; D ambiguous. CDR1 SGHNT and CDR2 YENEEA come from the germline V gene. This CDR3 has 15 residues. The ends were cut back, 4 bases at V and 1 base at J, with 8 bases in the middle. CDR3 coding DNA: TGTGCCAGCAGCTCCCAGCCGTCTGGGGCCAACGTCCTGACTTTC. Translation: CASSSQPSGANVLTF.

The gene calls are TRBV10-3 and TRBJ1-1; the D is unclear. The CDR3 runs to 12 residues. V was trimmed by 5 bases and J by 1 base, leaving 5 bases between them. CDR1 is ENHRY, CDR2 SYGVKD, per germline. The CDR3 DNA follows: TGTGCCATCAGTCCCGGGAACACTGAAGCTTTCTTT. Encoded protein: CAISPGNTEAFF.

The gene calls are TRBV15 and TRBJ2-7, with TRBD1 matching 11 bases. Germline V gene sequence: CDR1 LNHNV, CDR2 YYDKDF (reference sequence). With 0 bases clipped from V and 11 bases from J, the junction kept 3 bases outside the gene matches. There are 13 residues in the CDR3. CDR3 in amino acids: CATSRDWDRGEYF. The CDR3 DNA sequence: TGTGCCACCAGCAGAGATTGGGACAGGGGGGAGTACTTC.

The chain combines TRBV4-2 with TRBJ2-3; D gene unclear. This CDR3 has 12 residues. CDR1 is LGHNA and CDR2 is YNFKEQ in the germline V gene. V was trimmed by 5 bases and J by 1 base, leaving 4 bases between them. This CDR3 is CASSARTDTQYF. CDR3 in DNA: TGTGCCAGCAGCGCACGCACAGATACGCAGTATTTT.

This sequence joins TRBV7-2 and TRBJ2-5; no clear D. Trimming pared 0 bases from V and 3 bases from J, leaving 14 bases between. The CDR3 runs to 16 residues. Germline CDR1 SGHTA, CDR2 FQGNSA. CDR3 region: CASSLARRIGEETQYF. The DNA for the CDR3 is TGTGCCAGCAGCTTAGCGAGAAGGATTGGAGAAGAGACCCAGTACTTC.

The chain has TRBV6-5 and TRBJ1-2; D perhaps matches TRBD1 (5 bases). Germline lookup yields CDR1 MNHEY and CDR2 SVGAGI. The CDR3 totals 13 residues. The V gene lost 2 bases and the J gene lost 6 bases, with 10 bases spanning the gap. The CDR3 is CASSYGEGDGYTF. Written as DNA, the CDR3 is TGTGCCAGCAGTTACGGTGAAGGGGATGGCTACACCTTC.

The V and J genes are TRBV7-2 and TRBJ1-3, with 10 positions matching TRBD1. The CDR3 contains 17 residues. In germline, CDR1 is SGHTA, CDR2 FQGNSA. V shed 5 bases and J 0 bases; nucleotides not matched to a gene: 7. DNA of the CDR3: TGTGCCAGCAGCCAGGGACAGGGGACCTTCTCTGGAAACACCATATATTTT. Its protein is CASSQGQGTFSGNTIYF.

V is TRBV11-2 and J is TRBJ1-1; possible D gene TRBD1, 5 bases. Trimming took 3 bases from V and 4 from J, leaving 12 bases between them. This CDR3 region has 14 residues. Germline-derived CDR1 and CDR2 are SGHAT and FQNNGV. The CDR3 protein is CASSFSERGTEAFF. CDR3 DNA: TGTGCCAGCAGCTTTTCCGAAAGGGGCACTGAAGCTTTCTTT.